The rows below give T cell receptor beta chains drawn from one sample of a study of cytomegalovirus exposure and HLA in healthy donors. The protocol was immunoSEQ multiplex PCR, while the TCRdb copy is restricted to in-frame clones and leaves out a portion. The table lists 150,000 to 200,000 clones, approximately 75% of them singletons, with more than 3.5% in the top ten. Sequenced: PBMCs. These receptors were collected from a man aged 30-40 years in good health and CMV-seropositive. Both conserved end residues are trimmed from each CDR3.

v_call	j_call	cdr3_aa
TRBV18	TRBJ2-5	ASHSPEGRETQY
TRBV5-6	TRBJ2-7	ASTLSGRGVYEQY
TRBV27	TRBJ1-6	ASSQDRRNSPLH
TRBV10-3	TRBJ1-5	AAGRDTDQPQH
TRBV10-3	TRBJ2-7	AISQGQGWSYEQY
TRBV9	TRBJ2-2	ASSTRRAPSGGNTGELF
TRBV2	TRBJ2-7	ASSEIGTANYEQY
TRBV18	TRBJ2-1	ASSPTASGGGNEQF
TRBV7-9	TRBJ2-1	ASSHRSGGFDEQF
TRBV21-1	TRBJ2-7	ASSKVRGQY
TRBV5-1	TRBJ1-3	ASTDTGAGNTIY
TRBV10-3	TRBJ1-1	AISDQVNTEAF
TRBV30	TRBJ2-3	AWRGGSGGADTQY
TRBV10-3	TRBJ2-2	AISGERGLNTGELF
TRBV7-2	TRBJ1-2	ASRGVGGDYGYT
TRBV2	TRBJ2-5	ASSYGLAGLETQY
TRBV30	TRBJ2-7	AWSGQIYEQY
TRBV27	TRBJ2-3	ASTPVPDNTDTQY
TRBV4-1	TRBJ1-2	ASSQVWGTGTNYGYT
TRBV5-4	TRBJ1-1	ASSPNTGGAMNTEAF
TRBV6-1	TRBJ2-5	ATPKPGLQETQY
TRBV30	TRBJ2-3	AWGTGGGADTQY
TRBV9	TRBJ1-5	ASSVGGGRNQPQH
TRBV5-3	TRBJ2-1	ARSWVVRTGDSYNEQF
TRBV27	TRBJ1-2	ASRRDRANYGYT
TRBV14	TRBJ2-7	ASSQDQTGEQY
TRBV7-9	TRBJ1-5	ASSLEWGQASNQPQH
TRBV5-1	TRBJ1-1	ASSYGQGNTEAF
TRBV6-4	TRBJ1-1	ASSKGQGYTEAF
TRBV7-5	TRBJ2-7	VRSSKPRTGVHEQY
TRBV28	TRBJ2-7	ASSHRDRGFAYSYEQY
TRBV28	TRBJ2-7	ASNNGQGSYEQY
TRBV19	TRBJ2-3	ASSSTSADTQY
TRBV27	TRBJ2-5	ASSNRGLGETQY
TRBV5-4	TRBJ1-2	ASRGTGLNYGYT
TRBV5-1	TRBJ2-2	ASSLATSGGEDTGELF
TRBV6-6	TRBJ1-6	ASSPEGNSPLH
TRBV28	TRBJ2-3	ASSTSQTSGTDTQY
TRBV28	TRBJ1-5	ASSPGDIPGSNQPQH
TRBV7-3	TRBJ1-6	ASSLSRGGNSPLH
TRBV11-2	TRBJ1-2	ASSRTDNYGYT
TRBV6-1	TRBJ2-1	ASSERRGGPSYNEQF
TRBV4-1	TRBJ2-5	ASSRRLADQETQY
TRBV5-1	TRBJ2-1	ASSYLGGSYNEQF
TRBV6-1	TRBJ1-6	ASSDLTGYNSPLH
TRBV4-2	TRBJ2-7	ASSQESRGSRNEQY
TRBV6-1	TRBJ1-5	ASSGSRGASNQPQH
TRBV30	TRBJ2-1	AWSETSGVYNEQF
TRBV19	TRBJ1-5	ASSIAAGLNQPQH
TRBV19	TRBJ2-7	ASSAGSEYEQY
TRBV5-5	TRBJ1-1	ASIRGNTEAF
TRBV6-5	TRBJ1-4	ASSYQGETNEKLF
TRBV27	TRBJ2-7	ASSPGTSGLEQY
TRBV9	TRBJ1-3	ASSTGGGGNTIY
TRBV28	TRBJ2-3	ASRGASTDTQY
TRBV27	TRBJ2-7	ASSAWDRFYEQY
TRBV4-2	TRBJ2-5	ASSQERLGETQY
TRBV5-6	TRBJ2-5	ASSLEGGTQY